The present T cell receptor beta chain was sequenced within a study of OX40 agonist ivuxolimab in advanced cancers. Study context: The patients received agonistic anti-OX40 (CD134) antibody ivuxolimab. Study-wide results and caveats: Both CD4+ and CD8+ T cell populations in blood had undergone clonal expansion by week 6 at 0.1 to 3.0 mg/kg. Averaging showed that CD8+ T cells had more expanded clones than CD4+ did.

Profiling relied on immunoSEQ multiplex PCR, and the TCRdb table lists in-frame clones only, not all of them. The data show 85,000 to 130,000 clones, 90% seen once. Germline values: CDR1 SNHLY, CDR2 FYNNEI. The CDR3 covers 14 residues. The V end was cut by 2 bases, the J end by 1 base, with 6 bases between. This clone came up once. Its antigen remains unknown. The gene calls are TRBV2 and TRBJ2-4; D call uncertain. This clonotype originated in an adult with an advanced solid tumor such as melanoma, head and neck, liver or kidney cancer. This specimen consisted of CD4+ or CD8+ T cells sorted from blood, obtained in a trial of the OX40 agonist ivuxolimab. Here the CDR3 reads CASSETQAKNIQYF. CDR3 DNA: TGTGCCAGCAGTGAAACCCAGGCCAAAAACATTCAGTACTTC.